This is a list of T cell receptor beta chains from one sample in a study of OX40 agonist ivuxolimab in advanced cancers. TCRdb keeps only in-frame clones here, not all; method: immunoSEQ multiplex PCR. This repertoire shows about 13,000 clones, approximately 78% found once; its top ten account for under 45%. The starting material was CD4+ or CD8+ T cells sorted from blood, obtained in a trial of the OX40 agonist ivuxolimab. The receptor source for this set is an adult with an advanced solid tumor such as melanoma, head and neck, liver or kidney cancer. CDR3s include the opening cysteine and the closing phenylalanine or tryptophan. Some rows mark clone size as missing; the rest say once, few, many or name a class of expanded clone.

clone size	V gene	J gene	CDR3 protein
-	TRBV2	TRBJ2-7	CASETSGYEQYF
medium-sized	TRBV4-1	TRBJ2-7	CASSQGISYEQYF
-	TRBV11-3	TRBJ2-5	CASSFDSQETQYF
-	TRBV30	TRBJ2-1	CAWSVVIKSYNEQFF
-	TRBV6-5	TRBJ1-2	CASRGQGWYGYTF
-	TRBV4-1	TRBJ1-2	CASSQDEGANGYTF
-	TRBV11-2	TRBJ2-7	CASSLVRRAGGPYEQYF
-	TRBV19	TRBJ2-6	CASRSRLIPSGANVLTF
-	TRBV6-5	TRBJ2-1	CASSSLSGSNYNEQFF
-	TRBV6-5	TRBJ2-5	CASSYSSLETQYF
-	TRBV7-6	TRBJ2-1	CASSPYSPGNEQFF
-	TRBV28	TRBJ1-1	CASSRQSQANTEAFF
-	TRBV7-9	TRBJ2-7	CASSLVPARGGEQYF
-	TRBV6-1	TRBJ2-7	CASSEKSGSSYEQYF
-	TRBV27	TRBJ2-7	CASSLGSDVLEQYF
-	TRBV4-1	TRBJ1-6	CASSPTQGRPLHF
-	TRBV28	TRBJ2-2	CANPGDVTGELFF
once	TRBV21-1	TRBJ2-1	CASSKALFGGRTYNEQFF
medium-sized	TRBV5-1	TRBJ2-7	CASSPWGLFSGNPDEQYF
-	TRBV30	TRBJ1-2	CACEGTDSIHYGYTF
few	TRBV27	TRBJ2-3	CASRGVADTQYF
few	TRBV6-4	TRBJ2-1	CASSDSSGRGDEQFF
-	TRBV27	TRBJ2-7	CASSTHFLVQTYEQYF
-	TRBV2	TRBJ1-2	CASRFYPAELLANYGYTF